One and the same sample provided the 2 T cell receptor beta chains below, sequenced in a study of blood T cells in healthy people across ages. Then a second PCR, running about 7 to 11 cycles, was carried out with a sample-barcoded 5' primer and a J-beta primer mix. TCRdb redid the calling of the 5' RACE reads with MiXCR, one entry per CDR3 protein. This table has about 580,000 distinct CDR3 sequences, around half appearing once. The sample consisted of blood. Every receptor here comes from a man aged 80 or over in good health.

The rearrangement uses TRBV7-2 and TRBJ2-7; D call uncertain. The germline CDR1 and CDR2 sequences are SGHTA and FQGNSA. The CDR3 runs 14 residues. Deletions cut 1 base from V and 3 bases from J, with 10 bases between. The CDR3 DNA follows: TGTGCCAGCAGCTTAGGAGGCCACGGCTACGAGCAGTACTTC. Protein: CASSLGGHGYEQYF.

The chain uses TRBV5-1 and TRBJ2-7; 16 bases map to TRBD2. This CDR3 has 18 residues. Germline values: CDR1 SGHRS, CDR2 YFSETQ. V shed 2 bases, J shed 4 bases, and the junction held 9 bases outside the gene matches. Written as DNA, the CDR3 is TGCGCCAGCAGCTTAACCGGGACTAGCGGGAGGGTTAATTACGAGCAGTACTTC. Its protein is CASSLTGTSGRVNYEQYF.